This TCR beta chain was observed in a study of blood T cell repertoires in COVID-19 (dated by TCRdb to the early 2020s). About the full investigation: Collaborator samples came from the United States, Italy and Spain and covered acute and convalescent phases of COVID-19. The material from the prospective study consisted of cDNA or gDNA derived from T cells, B-cell-depleted T cells, or PBMCs. The dataset comprised deeply sampled blood TCRbeta repertoires from subjects exposed to, actively infected with, or recovered from COVID-19. The repertoires were made available in a free public database intended to serve as a resource for research on the immune response to SARS-CoV-2. Samples came from the ongoing ImmuneRACE study (first 160 participants) plus 1,254 subjects from 6 global collaborators. Sample metadata almost always included a de-identified subject ID, COVID-19 status, age in years and sex. Where HLA class I and class II types were available, the types were taken from metadata supplied by the sample provider, not from assay-based typing. What the work shows at the level of the full study, not this receptor alone: The amount of clinical and demographic metadata varied by source and participant and was provided uncurated.

Worth noting for this clone: Its antigen is still unknown. Qualities for individual bases were not recorded, and no much larger clone is one base off.

For this chain, trimming is 3 bases at the V end and 4 bases at the J end, and the number of junction bases without a gene match is 6. Reading from cysteine to phenylalanine, the CDR3 counts 14 amino acids. Only the CDR3 DNA is retained, 42 bases long and in frame from the first base. Looking up the germline V gene (reference sequence) yields CDR1 LNHDA and CDR2 SQIVND. The collaborating institutions used their own protocols to collect whole blood in K2EDTA tubes. For TCRbeta analysis, collaborators shipped samples in one of three forms: frozen whole blood, isolated PBMCs, or DNA extracted from either of those sample types. The immunoSEQ Assay, a bias-controlled multiplex PCR, was used to amplify TCRbeta CDR3 regions from genomic DNA. On the study's bioinformatics: The number of nucleated cells in each sample was estimated from the amplification of reference gene primers within the assay. To quantify the absolute abundance of each unique TCRbeta CDR3 rearrangement, sequence reads were collapsed and filtered. For each sample, productive Simpson clonality was calculated as the square root of Simpson's diversity index across productive rearrangements. In its TCRdb copy, this immuneACCESS table keeps in-frame sequences only and misses some clones. Where compared with another copy, unresolved V genes explain less than half of these, and the others have no known cause. V and J calls and clone size are given by that table; D and trimming were obtained from the DNA. The sample table contains 150,000 or so clones; only one count was recorded for 80% to 85% of them. The ten largest make up 4% of the sample.

In this chain, TRBV19 is recombined with TRBJ2-7; the junction holds 7 bases that match TRBD1. Specimen: peripheral blood. The clonotype comes from a woman aged 55-69 years with acute or convalescent COVID-19. The sequence in DNA is TGTGCCAGTAGTATGCCGGGACAGACGTACGAGCAGTACTTC. This is translated as CASSMPGQTYEQYF.